This section outlines one TCR beta chain sequence together with its context. What it binds is not known. The sample originates from a study of cytotoxic CD8 clonotypes in ibrutinib-treated CLL. Study results and caveats: Clonality increased at ibrutinib response, then returned toward baseline at progression.

This CDR3 is built from 16 residues. V trimming: 5 bases; J trimming: 4 bases; junction bases outside the gene matches: 11. CDR1 is SGHAT, CDR2 FQNNGV, per germline. TCRdb's table, derived via immunoSEQ multiplex PCR, lists solely in-frame clones and lacks some. The table shows over 130,000 clones, with more than 70% occurring only once. Cryopreserved PBMCs were the source of 1.5 to 2.5 micrograms of genomic DNA, which went to TCR beta libraries. The sequenced sample was PBMCs, obtained after 36 months of ibrutinib treatment. This chain joins TRBV11-2 and TRBJ2-1, with 7 bases that match TRBD1. This receptor was identified in a human donor with chronic lymphocytic leukemia. The CDR3 region has the DNA TGTGCCAGCAGCCAAGGAAACAGGGGATTATACAATGAGCAGTTCTTC. Protein: CASSQGNRGLYNEQFF.